The source of this T cell receptor (beta chain) is a study of T cell changes during pregnancy in multiple sclerosis (dated by TCRdb to the late 2010s). At the level of the whole study: Changes in the T cell repertoire over the course of pregnancy were examined in this study in women with multiple sclerosis.

With respect to this clone: The antigen this receptor binds is unknown. No much larger clone exists at a distance of one base, and base qualities are not known.

The library was obtained by the immunoSEQ multiplex PCR assay. TCRdb retrieved this table from immuneACCESS and kept in-frame rearrangements only. Not all clones are present; in checked studies, unresolved V genes account for under half, and no reason is known for the remainder. The sample records under 50,000 clones, 90% to 95% of which are singletons. 4% to 5.5% of the sample belongs to the ten largest clones. The CDR3 numbers 18 residues from cysteine through phenylalanine. Of the read, only the CDR3 DNA is kept; its 54 bases are in frame from base 1. For CDR1 and CDR2, the germline V gene lists SGHTS and YDEGEE. V is trimmed back by 3 bases and J by 8 bases, and the junction contains 18 bases that no gene match accounts for.

The sequence joins TRBV5-8 to TRBJ2-1; TRBD2 aligns with 9 central bases. Sequenced material: CD8+ T cells from peripheral blood mononuclear cells, taken in the first trimester of pregnancy. The sequence was obtained from a female donor with multiple sclerosis, enrolled in a pregnancy study. The CDR3: CASSSGILREGQGDEQFF. The nucleotide sequence is given as TGTGCCAGCAGCTCGGGGATTTTGCGGGAGGGCCAAGGGGATGAGCAGTTCTTC.